The 5 T cell receptor beta chains given below trace back to one sample, sequenced in a study of post-analysis software for immune sequencing data. Broader study findings: Elevated frequency relative to controls characterized roughly 5 TRBV segments in patients, TRBV5-6, TRBV5-1 and TRBV20-1 among them.

Included in the TCR beta cDNA libraries were unique molecular identifiers. TCRdb fed the PCR reads into MiXCR, producing one record per CDR3 protein. Of about 680,000 distinct CDR3 sequences listed, 55% to 70% were seen once; the top ten hold approximately 10%. No cognate antigen is known for these TCRs. The sample was blood. The source of these receptors is a girl aged 2 to 9 with multiple sclerosis.

This chain joins TRBV4-2 and TRBJ1-4; unclear D gene. Per germline, CDR1 LGHNA and CDR2 YNFKEQ. The CDR3 loop spans 16 amino acids. The V end was cut by 2 bases, the J end by 0 bases, with 10 bases between. The CDR3 coding sequence is TGTGCCAGCAGCCAAAGGTGGCCTCCAACTAATGAAAAACTGTTTTTT. It yields the protein CASSQRWPPTNEKLFF.

This clonotype turned up a few times. The chain combines TRBV20-1 with TRBJ2-1; 8 bases are a match to TRBD2. Germline V lookup: CDR1 DFQATT, CDR2 SNEGSKA (reference sequence). The CDR3 has 19 amino acids. After removal of 3 bases from V and 2 bases from J, the junction contained 18 bases not matched to a gene. CDR3 protein: CSASTPGPGGAGAYNEQFF. The CDR3 coding sequence is TGCAGTGCTAGCACTCCGGGACCGGGGGGGGCAGGGGCCTACAATGAGCAGTTCTTC.

The chain uses TRBV7-2 and TRBJ2-3; 7 bases are a match to TRBD2. V dropped 3 bases and J dropped 6; count of bases not matched to a gene: 9. The CDR3 totals 15 residues. Germline values: CDR1 SGHTA, CDR2 FQGNSA. CDR3 sequence (DNA): TGTGCCAGCAGCTTGACGGGGGGACCTTTGGATACGCAGTATTTT. Its protein product is CASSLTGGPLDTQYF.

This clonotype was seen more than once but under ten times. The chain uses TRBV20-1 and TRBJ2-4; 8 bases are shared with TRBD1. Trimming cost V 4 bases and J 1 base; bases outside gene matches: 15. CDR3 size: 18 residues. Germline V gives CDR1 DFQATT, CDR2 SNEGSKA (reference sequence). The CDR3 loop is CSATIATGDIRAKNIQYF. The CDR3 coding sequence is TGCAGTGCTACTATCGCGACAGGGGACATTCGGGCCAAAAACATTCAGTACTTC.

The rearrangement joins TRBV29-1 to TRBJ2-5; D may be TRBD1 (5 bases). Trimming left V 4 bases short and J 0 bases short, with 12 bases between. Germline-derived CDR1 and CDR2 are SQVTM and ANQGSEA. The CDR3 length is 14 residues. The CDR3 region is CSVVRRQHQETQYF. As DNA, the CDR3 is TGCAGCGTTGTGCGGAGACAGCACCAAGAGACCCAGTACTTC.